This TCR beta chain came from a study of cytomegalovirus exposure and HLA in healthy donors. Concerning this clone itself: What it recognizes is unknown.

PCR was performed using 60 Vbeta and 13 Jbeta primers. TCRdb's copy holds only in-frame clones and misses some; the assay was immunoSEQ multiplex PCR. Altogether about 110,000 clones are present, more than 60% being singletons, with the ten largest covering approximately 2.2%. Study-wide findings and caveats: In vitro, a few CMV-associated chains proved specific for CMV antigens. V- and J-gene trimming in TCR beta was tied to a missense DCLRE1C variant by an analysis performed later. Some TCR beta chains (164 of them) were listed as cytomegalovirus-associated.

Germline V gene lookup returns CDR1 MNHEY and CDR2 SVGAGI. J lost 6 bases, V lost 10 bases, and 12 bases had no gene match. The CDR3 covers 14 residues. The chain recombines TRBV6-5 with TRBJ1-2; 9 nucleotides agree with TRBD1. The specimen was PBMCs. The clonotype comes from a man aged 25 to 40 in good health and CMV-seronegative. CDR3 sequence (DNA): TGTGCCACCTTGGGCTCCGGGACAGGGAATGGCTACACCTTC. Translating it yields CATLGSGTGNGYTF.